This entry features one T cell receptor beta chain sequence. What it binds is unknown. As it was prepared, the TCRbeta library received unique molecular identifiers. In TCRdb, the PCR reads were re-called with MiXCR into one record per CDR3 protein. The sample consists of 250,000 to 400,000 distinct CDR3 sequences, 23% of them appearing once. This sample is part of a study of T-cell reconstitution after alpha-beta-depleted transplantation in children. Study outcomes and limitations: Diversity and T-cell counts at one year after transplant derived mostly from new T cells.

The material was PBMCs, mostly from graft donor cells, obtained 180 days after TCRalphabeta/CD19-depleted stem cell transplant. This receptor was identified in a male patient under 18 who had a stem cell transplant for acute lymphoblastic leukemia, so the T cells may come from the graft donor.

The CDR3 nucleotides are TGTGCCAGCAGCTTAGTTTGGACTAAGGCCCCCGGGGAGCTGTTTTTT. This translates into CASSLVWTKAPGELFF. The chain couples TRBV7-2 to TRBJ2-2; D is possibly TRBD2 (6 bases). Trimming pared 1 base from V and 6 bases from J, leaving 15 bases between. The length of the CDR3 is 16 residues. Germline assignment: CDR1 SGHTA and CDR2 FQGNSA.